This T cell receptor (beta chain) stems from a study of breast tumors, draining lymph nodes, adjacent tissues. TCRdb ran MiXCR on the multiplex PCR reads and lists one entry per CDR3 protein. Of 150,000 to 200,000 distinct CDR3 sequences in the sample, approximately 30% were seen once. This CDR3 has 15 residues. In germline, CDR1 is ENHRY, CDR2 SYGVKD. The V segment lost 6 bases and the J segment 0 bases; nucleotides outside the gene matches: 7. Study-level points and caveats: Tumor TCR diversity was below lymph nodes but above nontumor tissue. Data only fit, rather than demonstrated, lymph node origin of most tumor T cells.

A remark on this clonotype: Its target is unknown.

Samples came from axillary lymph nodes draining the breast cancer. The sequencing sample was made of axillary lymph node tissue. This clonotype originated in a female donor with breast cancer. Some clones in this sample may be carry-over from other donors' samples. This chain links TRBV10-3 with TRBJ1-1, with 7 bases fitting TRBD1. CDR3 in DNA: TGTGCCATCAGCTCTTCCCAGGGGGTGAACACTGAAGCTTTCTTT. Amino acid sequence: CAISSSQGVNTEAFF.